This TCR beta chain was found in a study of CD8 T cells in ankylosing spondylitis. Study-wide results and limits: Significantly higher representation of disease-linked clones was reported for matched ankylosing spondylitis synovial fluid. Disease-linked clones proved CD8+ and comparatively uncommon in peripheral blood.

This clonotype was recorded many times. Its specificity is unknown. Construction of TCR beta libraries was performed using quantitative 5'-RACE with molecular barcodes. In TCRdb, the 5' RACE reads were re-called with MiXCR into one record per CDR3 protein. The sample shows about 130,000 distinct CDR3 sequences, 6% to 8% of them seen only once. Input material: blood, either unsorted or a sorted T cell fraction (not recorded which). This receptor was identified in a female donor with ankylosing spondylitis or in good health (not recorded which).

CDR3 nucleotides: TGCGCCAGCAGGAGAGACAGGGGGGCAGATACGCAGTATTTT. It encodes CASRRDRGADTQYF. V gene TRBV10-2 combines with J gene TRBJ2-3; TRBD1 agrees at 9 bases. Germline V gives CDR1 WSHSY, CDR2 SAAADI. The CDR3 is 14 residues long. The J segment lost 4 bases and the V segment lost 6 bases, leaving 5 bases of the junction unmatched.